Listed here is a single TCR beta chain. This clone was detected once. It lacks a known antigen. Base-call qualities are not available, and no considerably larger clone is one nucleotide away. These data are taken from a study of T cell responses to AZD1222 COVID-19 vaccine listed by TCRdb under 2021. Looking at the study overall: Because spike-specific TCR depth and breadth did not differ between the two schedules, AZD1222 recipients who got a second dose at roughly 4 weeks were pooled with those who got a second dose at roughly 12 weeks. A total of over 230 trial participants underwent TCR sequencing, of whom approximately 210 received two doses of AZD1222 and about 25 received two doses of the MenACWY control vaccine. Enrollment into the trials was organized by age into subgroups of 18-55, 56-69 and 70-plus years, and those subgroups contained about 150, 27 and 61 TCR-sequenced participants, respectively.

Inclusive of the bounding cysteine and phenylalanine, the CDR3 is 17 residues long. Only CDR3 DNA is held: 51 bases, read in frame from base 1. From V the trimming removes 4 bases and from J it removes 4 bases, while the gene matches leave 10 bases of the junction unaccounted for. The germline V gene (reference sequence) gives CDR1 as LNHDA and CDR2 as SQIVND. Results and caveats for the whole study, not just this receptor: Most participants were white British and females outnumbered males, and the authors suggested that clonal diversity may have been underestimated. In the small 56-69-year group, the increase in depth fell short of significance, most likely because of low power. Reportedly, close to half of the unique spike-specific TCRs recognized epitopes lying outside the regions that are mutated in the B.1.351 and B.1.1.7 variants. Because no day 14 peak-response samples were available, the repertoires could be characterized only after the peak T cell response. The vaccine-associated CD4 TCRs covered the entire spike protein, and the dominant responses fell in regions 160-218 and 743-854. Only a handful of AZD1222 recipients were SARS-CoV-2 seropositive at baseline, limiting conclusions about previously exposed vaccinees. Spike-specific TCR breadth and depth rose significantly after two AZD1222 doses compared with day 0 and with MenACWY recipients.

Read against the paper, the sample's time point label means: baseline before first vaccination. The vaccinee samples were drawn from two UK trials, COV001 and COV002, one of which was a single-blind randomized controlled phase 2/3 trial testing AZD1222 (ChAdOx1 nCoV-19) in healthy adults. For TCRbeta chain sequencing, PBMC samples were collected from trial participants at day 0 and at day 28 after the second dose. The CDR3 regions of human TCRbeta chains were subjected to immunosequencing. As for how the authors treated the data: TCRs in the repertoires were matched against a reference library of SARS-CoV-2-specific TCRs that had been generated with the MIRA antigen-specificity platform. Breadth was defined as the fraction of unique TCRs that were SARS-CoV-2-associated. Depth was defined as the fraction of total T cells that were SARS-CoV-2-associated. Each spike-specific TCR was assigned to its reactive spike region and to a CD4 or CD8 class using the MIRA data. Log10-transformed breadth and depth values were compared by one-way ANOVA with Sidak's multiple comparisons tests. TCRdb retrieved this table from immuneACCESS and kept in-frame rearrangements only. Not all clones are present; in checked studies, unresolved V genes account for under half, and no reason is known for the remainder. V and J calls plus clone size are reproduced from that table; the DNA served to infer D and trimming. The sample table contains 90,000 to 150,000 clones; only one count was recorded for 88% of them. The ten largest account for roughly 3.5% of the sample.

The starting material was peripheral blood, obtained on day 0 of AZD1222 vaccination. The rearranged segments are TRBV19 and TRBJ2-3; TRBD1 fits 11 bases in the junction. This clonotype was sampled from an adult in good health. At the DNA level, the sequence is TGTGCCAGTAGTAAAAGGGGGACAGGGGGGAACGCAGATACGCAGTATTTT. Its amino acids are CASSKRGTGGNADTQYF.